The sequence of this T cell receptor (beta chain) was determined in a study of shared clonotypes between healthy human individuals. Method: immunoSEQ multiplex PCR; TCRdb's copy keeps in-frame clones and lacks some. This table holds about 490,000 clones, 70% to 80% found once. A remark on this clone: Its specificity is unknown.

This CDR3 has 13 amino acids. The V gene lost 4 bases and the J gene lost 5 bases, with 12 bases spanning the gap. The germline CDR1 and CDR2 sequences are SNHLY and FYNNEI. Overall study results and limits: Donor clonotype sharing was expected to depend on sequencing depth.

The specimen was PBMCs. The chain employs TRBV2 and TRBJ2-7; perhaps TRBD1 as D (6 bases). The receptor's source is a woman aged 40 to 49 in good health. Some clones in this sample may be carry-over from other donors' samples. The DNA for the CDR3 is TGTGCCAGCAGTGGTGGGGGCTGGAACGAGCAGTACTTC. Translation: CASSGGGWNEQYF.